The 13 T cell receptor beta chains given below trace back to one sample, sequenced in a study of T cell repertoires in cytomegalovirus infection. One entry per CDR3 protein results from TCRdb running MiXCR on the reads. The sample holds over 150,000 distinct CDR3 sequences, around 20% seen once. Input material: PBMCs. The origin of the receptors is a human donor in good health (CMV status not recorded). Some clones in this sample may be carry-over from other donors' samples.

The rearrangement joins TRBV11-3 to TRBJ2-7; D gene uncertain. In germline, CDR1 is SGHNT, CDR2 YENEEA. Deletions cut 1 base from V and 3 bases from J, with 13 bases between. The CDR3 totals 15 residues. CDR3 DNA sequence: TGTGCCAGCAGCTTAGTCGGGCAGACTCACTACGAGCAGTACTTC. It encodes CASSLVGQTHYEQYF.

V is TRBV10-3 and J is TRBJ1-1; D is perhaps TRBD1 (6 bases). Trimming removed 3 bases from V and 4 bases from J, with 18 bases in between. This CDR3 region has 16 residues. The germline V gene encodes CDR1 ENHRY and CDR2 SYGVKD. CDR3 bases: TGTGCCATCAGTGACCCAGGGGCCGAGGTGGGCACTGAAGCTTTCTTT. Amino acids: CAISDPGAEVGTEAFF.

This chain joins TRBV6-2 or TRBV6-3 and TRBJ2-7; tentatively, D is TRBD2 (5 bases). In germline, CDR1 is MNHEY, CDR2 SVGEGT. The CDR3 consists of 13 residues. Trimming took off 7 bases at V and 7 bases at J, with 17 bases between the two ends. The CDR3, as DNA: TGTGCCAGCAAAGTAGCGAGGTATACAGAGCAGTACTTC. Protein product: CASKVARYTEQYF.

The genes are TRBV28 and TRBJ2-2, with D tentatively TRBD1 or TRBD2 (5 bases each). Looked up from germline, CDR1 is MDHEN and CDR2 is SYDVKM. V lost 4 bases and J 5 bases, leaving 11 bases between the germline ends. This CDR3 is 14 amino acids long. The CDR3 region has the DNA TGTGCCAGCAGTTCAGGGACGGGGACCGGGGAGCTGTTTTTT. Protein product: CASSSGTGTGELFF.

This clonotype was seen only a few times. The rearrangement joins TRBV7-4 to TRBJ2-7, with 8 nucleotides matching TRBD1. Per the germline V gene, CDR1 is SGHVT and CDR2 is SQSDAQ. The CDR3 runs to 14 residues. V lost 4 bases, J lost 3 bases, and 5 bases stayed unmatched. The CDR3 region has the DNA TGTGCCAGCAGCTCGAGACAGGGGCGCTACGAGCAGTACTTC. As protein: CASSSRQGRYEQYF.

Comments on this clonotype: This may stem from a read error, because a much larger clone lies one nucleotide away. This chain uses TRBV6-8 with TRBJ2-3; 12 bases align to TRBD2. The CDR3 length is 15 residues. Germline V lookup: CDR1 MNHGY, CDR2 SAAAGT. The CDR3: CDSRHGLAGTDTQYF. For the CDR3, the DNA is TGTGACAGCAGGCACGGACTAGCGGGGACAGATACGCAGTATTTT.

This chain connects TRBV18 to TRBJ1-1, with no clear D. This CDR3 has 13 residues. V was cut by 2 bases and J by 4 bases, with 8 bases left in between. CDR1 and CDR2 (germline): KGHSH, LQKENI. CDR3 DNA sequence: TGTGCCAGCTCACCAGTTGTCGCCACTGAAGCTTTCTTT. Translating it yields CASSPVVATEAFF.

The chain uses TRBV5-1 and TRBJ2-3, with 7 bases aligning to TRBD1. Germline V gene data show CDR1 as SGHRS and CDR2 as YFSETQ. V lost 2 bases, J lost 6 bases, and 6 bases stayed unmatched. CDR3 length: 14 residues. In nucleotides, the CDR3 is TGCGCCAGCAGCTTAGGGGGCGTAAGGGATACGCAGTATTTT. Translation gives CASSLGGVRDTQYF.

This clonotype was seen a handful of times. This chain joins TRBV25-1 and TRBJ2-7; tentative D call: TRBD1 (6 bases). V lost 6 bases and J lost 3, with 12 bases in between. CDR1 and CDR2 (germline): MGHDK, SYGVNS. The CDR3 contains 13 residues. CDR3: CASRETGIYEQYF. CDR3 DNA: TGTGCCAGCAGGGAGACAGGAATCTACGAGCAGTACTTC.

The rearrangement uses TRBV11-3 and TRBJ2-1; D is tentatively TRBD1 or TRBD2 (5 bases each). V lost 5 bases and J lost 4, with 15 bases in between. This CDR3 is built from 15 residues. Germline CDR1 is SGHNT and CDR2 is YENEEA. This chain's CDR3 is CASSLRDGIYNEQFF. For the CDR3, the DNA is TGTGCCAGCAGCCTCCGGGACGGAATATACAATGAGCAGTTCTTC.

The V gene is TRBV2, the J gene TRBJ2-7, with 7 nucleotides matching TRBD2. This CDR3 has 15 residues. The germline gives CDR1 SNHLY, CDR2 FYNNEI. J gave up 1 base and V 6 bases, and 9 bases lay outside the gene matches. CDR3: CASSELATPSYEQYF. The CDR3 DNA reads as TGTGCCAGCAGCGAACTAGCGACCCCTTCCTACGAGCAGTACTTC. The full variable domain, with the rest looked up from reference TRBV2 and TRBJ2-7, is EPEVTQTPSHQVTQMGQEVILRCVPISNHLYFYWYRQILGQKVEFLVSFYNNEISEKSEIFDDQFSVERPDGSNFTLKIRSTKLEDSAMYFCASSELATPSYEQYFGPGTRLTVT.

This clonotype was detected only a few times. The rearrangement joins TRBV20-1 to TRBJ2-1; D might be TRBD2 (6 bases). CDR1 is DFQATT and CDR2 is SNEGSKA in the germline V gene (reference sequence). The CDR3 consists of 12 residues. The V end was cut by 6 bases, the J end by 0 bases, with 6 bases between. CDR3 DNA: TGCAGTGCGACTAGCTCCTACAATGAGCAGTTCTTC. Protein sequence: CSATSSYNEQFF.

This chain joins TRBV5-1 and TRBJ2-1, with D perhaps TRBD1 (6 bases). V lost 0 bases to trimming and J lost 5 bases, with 9 bases between them. This CDR3 region has 14 residues. CDR1 is SGHRS and CDR2 is YFSETQ in the germline V gene. CDR3 loop: CASSLGAGDNEQFF. CDR3 coding DNA: TGCGCCAGCAGCTTGGGTGCAGGGGACAATGAGCAGTTCTTC.